Presented here are 20 T cell receptor beta chains from one specimen sequenced in a study of cytotoxic CD8 clonotypes in ibrutinib-treated CLL. Assay used: immunoSEQ multiplex PCR; TCRdb lists only in-frame clones, some missing. The data show more than 12,000 clones, with approximately 60% seen just once and roughly 13% held by the top ten. The material sequenced was PBMCs, taken before ibrutinib treatment. These receptor sequences come from a human donor with chronic lymphocytic leukemia.

This rearrangement joins TRBV27 to TRBJ2-7; D may be TRBD2 (6 bases). V lost 7 bases to trimming and J lost 3 bases, with 19 bases between them. This CDR3 spans 15 amino acids. Germline V gene sequence: CDR1 MNHEY, CDR2 SMNVEV (reference sequence). DNA of the CDR3: TGTGCCAGCAAGAAGAAGGGACTTCAAAACTACGAGCAGTACTTC. Its translation: CASKKKGLQNYEQYF.

J is TRBJ2-1 and V is TRBV6-5, with 7 nucleotides matching TRBD1. The CDR3 contains 13 residues. With 7 bases clipped from V and 8 bases from J, the junction kept 8 bases outside the gene matches. The germline V gene encodes CDR1 MNHEY and CDR2 SVGAGI. CDR3 coding DNA: TGTGCCAGCACCCCAGCAGGGGGATATGAGCAGTTCTTC. Amino acid sequence: CASTPAGGYEQFF.

This clone rates as large (0.1 to 1%). The chain recombines TRBV13 with TRBJ1-1; D remains ambiguous. The CDR3 loop spans 13 amino acids. CDR1 and CDR2 (germline): PRHDT, FYEKMQ (reference sequence). Between the trimmed V and J ends, which lost 0 bases and 5 bases, there was a span of 7 bases. CDR3 amino acids: CASSLGRWTEAFF. The CDR3 nucleotides are TGTGCCAGCAGCTTAGGCCGGTGGACTGAAGCTTTCTTT.

The rearrangement joins TRBV5-1 to TRBJ1-1; weak D call: TRBD1 (5 bases). This CDR3 is 19 amino acids long. V shed 3 bases and J shed 1 base, with 25 bases lying between them. Germline-derived CDR1 and CDR2 are SGHRS and YFSETQ. This CDR3 is CASSSIRLPGAVSNTEAFF. The CDR3 nucleotides are TGCGCCAGCAGCTCCATCCGACTCCCCGGGGCGGTCTCGAACACTGAAGCTTTCTTT.

The chain is built from TRBV5-6 and TRBJ2-5; the D gene is possibly TRBD2 (6 bases). CDR1 is SGHDT, CDR2 YYEEEE, per germline. The CDR3 covers 17 residues. The germline V and J ends were trimmed by 4 bases and 5 bases, with 24 bases remaining between them. The DNA for the CDR3 is TGTGCCAGCAGCCAAGGAGGAGGGCCCCCCACCAGCGAGACCCAGTACTTC. Its translation: CASSQGGGPPTSETQYF. Combining the CDR3 with reference TRBV5-6 and TRBJ2-5 gives the whole variable domain DAGVTQSPTHLIKTRGQQVTLRCSPKSGHDTVSWYQQALGQGPQFIFQYYEEEERQRGNFPDRFSGHQFPNYSSELNVNALLLGDSALYLCASSQGGGPPTSETQYFGPGTRLLVL.

J is TRBJ2-7 and V is TRBV19, with D possibly matching TRBD1 (6 bases). CDR3 length: 14 amino acids. V was trimmed by 6 bases and J by 7 bases, leaving 19 bases between them. Germline CDR1 is LNHDA and CDR2 is SQIVND (reference sequence). The chain's CDR3 is CASRAPGERGEQYF. The CDR3 bases are TGTGCCAGTAGAGCCCCTGGGGAGAGGGGGGAGCAGTACTTC.

This chain connects TRBV19 to TRBJ1-6; perhaps TRBD1 as D (6 bases). The CDR3 sequence is 18 residues long. The germline V and J ends were trimmed by 0 bases and 0 bases, with 12 bases remaining between them. Looked up from germline, CDR1 is LNHDA and CDR2 is SQIVND (reference sequence). Here the CDR3 DNA reads TGTGCCAGTAGTATAGAGGTTACAGGGCTCTCCTATAATTCACCCCTCCACTTT. Protein sequence: CASSIEVTGLSYNSPLHF.

J is TRBJ2-1 and V is TRBV6-5; 10 bases are a match to TRBD2. The V segment lost 6 bases and the J segment 7 bases; nucleotides outside the gene matches: 6. This CDR3 has 14 residues. The germline V gene has CDR1 MNHEY and CDR2 SVGAGI. This CDR3 is CASSRSGRGNEQFF. The CDR3 DNA reads as TGTGCCAGCAGCCGAAGCGGGAGGGGGAATGAGCAGTTCTTC.

This clone was observed a few times. The chain carries TRBV7-8 and TRBJ2-2; no reliable D call. CDR3 length: 17 amino acids. Germline CDR1 is SGHVS and CDR2 is FQNEAQ. Trimming cost V 2 bases and J 0 bases, with 13 bases left between them. DNA of the CDR3: TGTGCCAGCAGCTTATGGTCTACCTTCGCGAACACCGGGGAGCTGTTTTTT. Amino acids: CASSLWSTFANTGELFF.

The CDR3 DNA follows: TGTGCCACCAGCAGAGCTCGACCCACCGGGCAGGTCCAAAGGAATCAGCCCCAGCATTTT. Amino acid sequence: CATSRARPTGQVQRNQPQHF. The chain carries TRBV15 and TRBJ1-5, with D unclear. The length of the CDR3 is 20 residues. Germline V gives CDR1 LNHNV, CDR2 YYDKDF (reference sequence). Trimming left V 1 base short and J 4 bases short, with 26 bases between.

The gene calls are TRBV6-1 and TRBJ1-6; 7 nucleotides align to TRBD1. The length of the CDR3 is 19 residues. Germline-derived CDR1 and CDR2 are MNHNS and SASEGT. The ends lost 4 bases at V and 4 bases at J; junction bases unmatched: 16. The CDR3 region is CASSGQGREGLAYNSPLHF. The CDR3 region has the DNA TGTGCCAGCAGTGGACAGGGTAGGGAAGGCCTTGCATATAATTCACCCCTCCACTTT.

The chain uses TRBV7-8 and TRBJ2-1; D is undetermined. This CDR3 contains 12 residues. From germline, CDR1 is SGHVS and CDR2 FQNEAQ. The V end lost 1 base, the J end lost 6 bases, and 4 bases lay between the germline ends. As DNA, the CDR3 is TGTGCCAGCAGCTTAGTCGGCAATGAGCAGTTCTTC. Translation: CASSLVGNEQFF.

The chain is built from TRBV27 and TRBJ2-7; the D gene is possibly TRBD2 (5 bases). The CDR3 sequence is 14 residues long. Between the trimmed V and J ends, which lost 8 bases and 2 bases, there was a span of 16 bases. Germline V CDR1 and CDR2: MNHEY, SMNVEV (reference sequence). The CDR3 bases are TGTGCCAGCCCAATAGCGCCCCTTACCTACGAGCAGTACGTC. Protein product: CASPIAPLTYEQYV.

The V gene is TRBV5-4, the J gene TRBJ1-6; D ambiguous. This CDR3 has 14 residues. CDR1 is SGHNT, CDR2 YYREEE, per germline (reference sequence). V was pared by 1 base and J by 9 bases, with 11 bases between. The CDR3 region is CASSLLAGTSPLHF. CDR3 DNA sequence: TGTGCCAGCAGCTTGTTGGCAGGAACTTCACCCCTCCACTTT.

The genes are TRBV19 and TRBJ1-2; D is undetermined. Trimming took 1 base from V and 4 from J, leaving 10 bases between them. Germline V CDR1 and CDR2: LNHDA, SQIVND (reference sequence). This CDR3 has 14 amino acids. DNA for the CDR3: TGTGCCAGTAGTATAGGAGCCGGGTTCTATGGCTACACCTTC. It encodes CASSIGAGFYGYTF. The whole variable domain, remainder taken from reference TRBV19 and TRBJ1-2, is DGGITQSPKYLFRKEGQNVTLSCEQNLNHDAMYWYRQDPGQGLRLIYYSQIVNDFQKGDIAEGYSVSREKKESFPLTVTSAQKNPTAFYLCASSIGAGFYGYTFGSGTRLTVV.

V usage is TRBV15 and J usage is TRBJ2-1, with D perhaps matching TRBD1 (6 bases). The CDR3 spans 13 residues. From germline, CDR1 is LNHNV and CDR2 YYDKDF (reference sequence). The V gene lost 5 bases and the J gene lost 8 bases, with 13 bases spanning the gap. The CDR3 DNA reads TGTGCCACCAGCGAACAGGGACGGCATGAGCAGTTCTTC. Protein sequence: CATSEQGRHEQFF.

This clone was seen a handful of times. The chain links TRBV25-1 to TRBJ1-4; no reliable D call. Trimming shortened V by 6 bases and J by 10 bases, and 9 bases separated the two germline ends. Per germline, CDR1 MGHDK and CDR2 SYGVNS. The CDR3 sequence is 11 residues long. The CDR3: CASRDKGKLFF. The CDR3 nucleotides are TGTGCCAGCAGGGATAAGGGAAAACTGTTTTTT.

This clone is a singleton in its sample. The V gene is TRBV7-8, the J gene TRBJ1-5, with D hard to call. V was shortened by 3 bases and J by 9 bases, with 15 bases between the two germline ends. Looked up from germline, CDR1 is SGHVS and CDR2 is FQNEAQ. The CDR3 covers 14 residues. Written as DNA, the CDR3 is TGTGCCAGCAGCTTGGGGAGGTCGCGAACGCCCCAGCATTTT. Translation: CASSLGRSRTPQHF.

CDR3 sequence (DNA): TGCAGCGTTGGACGAGACAGGGGGCACGGCTACACCTTC. As protein: CSVGRDRGHGYTF. J is TRBJ1-2 and V is TRBV29-1; 10 bases line up with TRBD1. This CDR3 region has 13 residues. The J segment lost 8 bases and the V segment lost 4 bases, leaving 7 bases of the junction unmatched. Looked up from germline, CDR1 is SQVTM and CDR2 is ANQGSEA.

V and J are TRBV5-4 and TRBJ2-5; D unresolved. Trimming took off 0 bases at V and 1 base at J, with 7 bases between the two ends. This CDR3 spans 14 amino acids. Germline lookup yields CDR1 SGHNT and CDR2 YYREEE (reference sequence). The CDR3 loop is CASSLVGGQETQYF. CDR3 DNA sequence: TGTGCCAGCAGCTTGGTGGGCGGCCAAGAGACCCAGTACTTC.